One sample yielded the 32 T cell receptor beta chains listed below, sequenced in a study of blood T cell repertoires in COVID-19. Assay: immunoSEQ multiplex PCR; the TCRdb copy retains only in-frame clones and omits some. The sample holds some 200,000 clones, around 90% seen once. Sequencing input: peripheral blood. The receptors were gathered from a woman aged 18-29 years who had recovered from COVID-19.

CDR3 DNA sequence: TGCGCCAGCAGCTTGGGACAGATGGGATATGGCTACACCTTC. Translated, it gives CASSLGQMGYGYTF. The chain links TRBV5-1 to TRBJ1-2; perhaps TRBD1 as D (5 bases). The V end lost 0 bases, the J end lost 5 bases, and 11 bases lay between the germline ends. The germline CDR1 and CDR2 sequences are SGHRS and YFSETQ. The CDR3 length is 14 residues.

The rearrangement uses TRBV5-1 and TRBJ1-2; 8 bases agree with TRBD1. The trim removed 3 bases at V and 8 bases at J, leaving 6 bases unmatched. The CDR3 covers 13 residues. The germline V gene has CDR1 SGHRS and CDR2 YFSETQ. CDR3 loop: CASSSTGEGGYTF. The CDR3 coding sequence is TGCGCCAGCAGCTCGACAGGGGAAGGAGGCTACACCTTC. Based on the CDR3 plus reference TRBV5-1 and TRBJ1-2, the full variable domain is KAGVTQTPRYLIKTRGQQVTLSCSPISGHRSVSWYQQTPGQGLQFLFEYFSETQRNKGNFPGRFSGRQFSNSRSEMNVSTLELGDSALYLCASSSTGEGGYTFGSGTRLTVV.

A few counts support this clone. The rearrangement joins TRBV9 to TRBJ1-6; weak D call: TRBD1 (6 bases). Germline values: CDR1 SGDLS, CDR2 YYNGEE. Trimming took 3 bases from V and 7 from J, leaving 11 bases between them. There are 14 residues in the CDR3. The DNA for the CDR3 is TGTGCCAGCAGCGGCTCCGGGACAAATTCACCCCTCCACTTT. It translates to CASSGSGTNSPLHF.

This sequence joins TRBV19 and TRBJ2-7, with TRBD1 matching over 9 bases. Unmatched junction bases numbered 7, after V lost 8 bases and J lost 2 bases. Germline-derived CDR1 and CDR2 are LNHDA and SQIVND (reference sequence). This CDR3 comprises 14 residues. The CDR3 coding sequence is TGTGCCAGTGCCGCCGGGACAGGGACCTACGAGCAGTACTTC. It encodes CASAAGTGTYEQYF.

The chain recombines TRBV6-1 with TRBJ2-1, with TRBD2 matching 9 bases. This CDR3 comprises 16 residues. CDR1 and CDR2 (germline): MNHNS, SASEGT. V was clipped by 2 bases and J by 0 bases; unmatched bases: 2. This CDR3 is CASSELAGFSYNEQFF. In DNA form, the CDR3 reads TGTGCCAGCAGTGAACTAGCGGGATTCTCCTACAATGAGCAGTTCTTC.

The chain employs TRBV27 and TRBJ1-5; D is perhaps TRBD1 (6 bases). V was pared by 2 bases and J by 4 bases, with 15 bases between. CDR3 length equals 16 residues. Germline CDR1 is MNHEY and CDR2 is SMNVEV (reference sequence). Written as DNA, the CDR3 is TGTGCCAGCAGTTTACACGGGACACCAACAAATCAGCCCCAGCATTTT. It specifies CASSLHGTPTNQPQHF.

The chain uses TRBV27 and TRBJ1-2; D may be TRBD1 (5 bases). The CDR3 covers 14 residues. Trimming cost V 2 bases and J 2 bases, with 9 bases left between them. From germline, CDR1 is MNHEY and CDR2 SMNVEV (reference sequence). Written as DNA, the CDR3 is TGTGCCAGCAGTTTAGGGGCCAGGAACTATGGCTACACCTTC. Its translation: CASSLGARNYGYTF.

This rearrangement joins TRBV21-1 to TRBJ2-7; TRBD1 was called by the table and not checked on the DNA. TRBV21-1 is a pseudogene segment. CDR3 length: 15 residues. For the CDR3, the DNA is TGTGCCAGCAGCAAAGGGACAGCACCATTCTACGAGCAGTACTTC. It codes for CASSKGTAPFYEQYF.

The chain recombines TRBV7-9 with TRBJ2-1, with D perhaps TRBD1 (5 bases). Germline loops: CDR1 SEHNR, CDR2 FQNEAQ (reference sequence). V shed 3 bases and J shed 8 bases, with 11 bases lying between them. The CDR3 covers 13 residues. The CDR3 loop is CASSFKRGDEQFF. CDR3 DNA: TGTGCCAGCAGCTTCAAAAGGGGTGATGAGCAGTTCTTC.

The chain uses TRBV6-5 and TRBJ2-1; 7 bases are a match to TRBD2. V trimming: 4 bases; J trimming: 7 bases; junction bases outside the gene matches: 1. Germline CDR1 MNHEY, CDR2 SVGAGI. This CDR3 contains 12 residues. In DNA, the CDR3 is TGTGCCAGCAGTTGGGGGGGTAATGAGCAGTTCTTC. As protein: CASSWGGNEQFF.

CDR3 region: CASSFSLTSGRPADTQYF. As DNA, the CDR3 is TGTGCCAGCAGCTTTTCCCTTACCAGCGGGAGGCCCGCAGATACGCAGTATTTT. V usage is TRBV7-9 and J usage is TRBJ2-3, with 9 bases matching TRBD2. The CDR3 has 18 residues. Germline V gives CDR1 SEHNR, CDR2 FQNEAQ (reference sequence). Germline trimming cut 3 bases from V and 4 bases from J; bases unmatched to any gene: 14.

The rearrangement joins TRBV7-2 to TRBJ2-5; the match to TRBD2 covers 13 bases. With 0 bases clipped from V and 5 bases from J, the junction kept 3 bases outside the gene matches. There are 16 residues in the CDR3. The germline gives CDR1 SGHTA, CDR2 FQGNSA. For the CDR3, the DNA is TGTGCCAGCAGCTTAGCAGGACTAGCGGGAGCTGAGACCCAGTACTTC. Translating gives CASSLAGLAGAETQYF.

V and J are TRBV5-1 and TRBJ2-1; TRBD2 matches 11 bases. Germline CDR1 reads SGHRS; CDR2 reads YFSETQ. The V segment lost 5 bases and the J segment 4 bases; nucleotides outside the gene matches: 5. This CDR3 contains 15 residues. CDR3 nucleotides: TGCGCCAGCAGGAGTACTAGCGGGAGTTACAATGAGCAGTTCTTC. The encoded protein is CASRSTSGSYNEQFF.

The chain combines TRBV9 with TRBJ2-1; the match to TRBD2 covers 11 bases. Per the germline V gene, CDR1 is SGDLS and CDR2 is YYNGEE. The junction had 5 bases not matched to a gene; V was cut back by 0 bases and J by 6 bases. The CDR3 is made up of 16 amino acids. The DNA for the CDR3 is TGTGCCAGCAGCGTAGGACTAGCGGGAAGTGGCAATGAGCAGTTCTTC. Protein sequence: CASSVGLAGSGNEQFF.

About this clone: At one boundary the junction diverges from the germline segment, which might be a read error. V usage is TRBV5-6 and J usage is TRBJ2-5; 9 bases are a match to TRBD1. Germline loops: CDR1 SGHDT, CDR2 YYEEEE. The CDR3 is 14 residues long. The CDR3 here is CASSLGQGLETQYF. Written as DNA, the CDR3 is TGTGCCAGCAGTTTGGGACAGGGATTAGAGACCCAGTACTTC.

V and J are TRBV9 and TRBJ2-1; unclear D gene. The CDR3 extends over 13 amino acids. Trimming took 0 bases from V and 7 from J, leaving 8 bases between them. CDR1 is SGDLS and CDR2 is YYNGEE in the germline V gene. The CDR3 protein is CASSVVEANEQFF. The CDR3 DNA reads as TGTGCCAGCAGCGTAGTAGAAGCAAATGAGCAGTTCTTC.

This rearrangement joins TRBV4-1 to TRBJ1-2; D gene unclear. Trimming took 0 bases from V and 8 from J, leaving 16 bases between them. The length of the CDR3 is 15 residues. The germline CDR1 and CDR2 sequences are MGHRA and YSYEKL. As DNA, the CDR3 is TGCGCCAGCAGCCAAGAAGGAGGGTGGAGAAAAGGCTACACCTTC. Protein product: CASSQEGGWRKGYTF.

The V gene is TRBV18, the J gene TRBJ1-2, with 7 bases fitting TRBD1. Germline trimming cut 3 bases from V and 2 bases from J; bases unmatched to any gene: 3. The CDR3 contains 14 residues. The germline gives CDR1 KGHSH, CDR2 LQKENI. The CDR3 loop reads CASSPRTGNYGYTF. In nucleotides, the CDR3 is TGTGCCAGCTCACCGAGGACAGGCAACTATGGCTACACCTTC.

The rearrangement links TRBV3-1 (or the pseudogene TRBV3-2) to TRBJ1-1; 10 positions agree with TRBD1. The CDR3 runs 11 residues. V lost 8 bases and J lost 8; bases outside the gene matches: 2. Per the germline V gene, CDR1 is LGHDT and CDR2 is YNNKEL (reference sequence). The CDR3 region has the DNA TGTGCCAGCCGGGACAGGGGCGAAGCTTTCTTT. Translated: CASRDRGEAFF.

The chain employs TRBV6-5 and TRBJ2-1; D gene ambiguous. Germline assignment: CDR1 MNHEY and CDR2 SVGAGI. This CDR3 contains 11 residues. Trimming took off 4 bases at V and 7 bases at J, with 5 bases between the two ends. The CDR3 protein is CASSSHNEQFF. In DNA, the CDR3 is TGTGCCAGCAGTTCCCATAATGAGCAGTTCTTC.

V usage is TRBV6-2 or TRBV6-3 and J usage is TRBJ2-1, with a possible D match to TRBD2 (5 bases). Per the germline V gene, CDR1 is MNHEY and CDR2 is SVGEGT. Trimming removed 6 bases from V and 7 bases from J, with 7 bases in between. This CDR3 contains 11 residues. CDR3 region: CASSLANEQFF. The CDR3 nucleotides are TGTGCCAGCAGCCTAGCAAATGAGCAGTTCTTC.

This clone has a handful of counts. The chain carries TRBV5-1 and TRBJ2-7; 14 nucleotides align to TRBD2. The trim removed 0 bases at V and 5 bases at J, leaving 4 bases unmatched. The germline V gene encodes CDR1 SGHRS and CDR2 YFSETQ. This CDR3 is built from 16 residues. The CDR3 DNA is TGCGCCAGCAGCTTGGAGGGACTAGCGGGAGTGGACGAGCAGTACTTC. It specifies CASSLEGLAGVDEQYF.

In its sample, this clone was seen once. The chain uses TRBV30 and TRBJ2-1; the match to TRBD1 covers 8 bases. V was clipped by 2 bases and J by 7 bases; unmatched bases: 4. CDR1 is GTSNPN, CDR2 SVGIG, per germline (reference sequence). CDR3 length: 13 residues. CDR3: CAWSNRGRNEQFF. The CDR3 DNA is TGTGCCTGGAGTAACAGGGGGAGGAATGAGCAGTTCTTC.

This chain connects TRBV5-1 to TRBJ2-1; weak D call: TRBD1 (5 bases). Per the germline V gene, CDR1 is SGHRS and CDR2 is YFSETQ. V lost 3 bases and J 4 bases, leaving 14 bases between the germline ends. This CDR3 is built from 15 residues. The CDR3 region is CASSYARVGYNEQFF. The CDR3 coding sequence is TGCGCCAGCAGCTACGCCAGGGTAGGGTACAATGAGCAGTTCTTC.

The sample holds one count of this clone. The rearrangement uses TRBV5-1 and TRBJ2-5; D may be TRBD1 (5 bases). CDR3 size: 15 residues. Trimming shortened V by 4 bases and J by 4 bases, and 17 bases separated the two germline ends. CDR1 SGHRS and CDR2 YFSETQ come from the germline V gene. The CDR3 loop is CASSQGPRGPETQYF. The CDR3 DNA reads as TGCGCCAGCAGCCAAGGGCCAAGGGGCCCAGAGACCCAGTACTTC.

The rearrangement joins TRBV27 to TRBJ2-2; tentative D call: TRBD1 (6 bases). The CDR3 contains 17 residues. From germline, CDR1 is MNHEY and CDR2 SMNVEV (reference sequence). Between the trimmed V and J ends, which lost 3 bases and 5 bases, there was a span of 19 bases. The CDR3 spells CASSFLVWGRETGELFF. The CDR3 bases are TGTGCCAGCAGTTTCCTTGTATGGGGGCGCGAGACCGGGGAGCTGTTTTTT.

The rearrangement links TRBV9 to TRBJ2-7; no definite D call. Between the trimmed V and J ends, which lost 0 bases and 4 bases, there was a span of 11 bases. From germline, CDR1 is SGDLS and CDR2 YYNGEE. This CDR3 spans 14 amino acids. Here the CDR3 DNA reads TGTGCCAGCAGCGTAGGGGCAGGCGCGTACGAGCAGTACTTC. It yields the protein CASSVGAGAYEQYF.

This clone was seen just once. The chain links TRBV7-2 to TRBJ2-7, with D possibly TRBD2 on 6 matching bases. The CDR3 is 16 residues long. V dropped 6 bases and J dropped 0 bases, with 18 bases sitting between them. Per germline, CDR1 SGHTA and CDR2 FQGNSA. CDR3 residues: CASRSPQGGGSYEQYF. CDR3 nucleotides: TGTGCCAGCAGGTCCCCTCAGGGAGGCGGCTCCTACGAGCAGTACTTC.

This chain uses TRBV6-2 or TRBV6-3 with TRBJ2-7; 11 bases fit TRBD2. CDR1 and CDR2 from the germline V gene are MNHEY and SVGEGT. The V gene end was trimmed by 0 bases and the J gene end by 7 bases; junction bases not matched to a gene: 5. The CDR3 has 15 amino acids. CDR3: CASSYSTSGTGEQYF. The CDR3 bases are TGTGCCAGCAGTTACTCGACTAGCGGGACGGGTGAGCAGTACTTC.

V usage is TRBV5-6 and J usage is TRBJ2-7; the match to TRBD1 covers 9 bases. Germline V gives CDR1 SGHDT, CDR2 YYEEEE. The trim removed 1 base at V and 7 bases at J, leaving 6 bases unmatched. The CDR3 contains 14 residues. The CDR3 reads CASSLWGQGEEQYF. The CDR3 region has the DNA TGTGCCAGCAGCTTGTGGGGACAGGGTGAAGAGCAGTACTTC.

The CDR3 is CASTRPPRDEQFF. The DNA of the CDR3 is TGTGCCAGCACCCGGCCCCCCCGGGATGAGCAGTTCTTC. The chain uses TRBV12-3 or TRBV12-4 and TRBJ2-1; D gene ambiguous. V was clipped by 7 bases and J by 8 bases, with 15 bases between them. The CDR3 length is 13 residues.

The V and J genes are TRBV6-2 or TRBV6-3 and TRBJ1-2; weak D call: TRBD1 (5 bases). The CDR3 runs to 15 residues. The germline CDR1 and CDR2 sequences are MNHEY and SVGEGT. Trimming removed 2 bases at V and 5 bases at J, with 15 bases between. CDR3 sequence (DNA): TGTGCCAGCAGTTACGGGCAGGGCGAGGCGTATGGCTACACCTTC. The encoded protein is CASSYGQGEAYGYTF.